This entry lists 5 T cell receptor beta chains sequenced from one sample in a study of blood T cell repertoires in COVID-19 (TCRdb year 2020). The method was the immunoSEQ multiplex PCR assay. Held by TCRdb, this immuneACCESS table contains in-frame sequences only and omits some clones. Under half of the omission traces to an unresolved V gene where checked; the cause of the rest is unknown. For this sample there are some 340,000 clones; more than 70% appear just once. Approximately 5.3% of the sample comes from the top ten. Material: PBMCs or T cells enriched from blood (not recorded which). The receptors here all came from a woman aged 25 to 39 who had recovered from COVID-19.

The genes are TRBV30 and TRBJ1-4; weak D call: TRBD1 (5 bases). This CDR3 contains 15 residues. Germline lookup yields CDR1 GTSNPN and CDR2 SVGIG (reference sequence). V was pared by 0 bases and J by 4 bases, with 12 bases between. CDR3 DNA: TGTGCCTGGAGTGTACCGGGACTCTATAATGAAAAACTGTTTTTT. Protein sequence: CAWSVPGLYNEKLFF.

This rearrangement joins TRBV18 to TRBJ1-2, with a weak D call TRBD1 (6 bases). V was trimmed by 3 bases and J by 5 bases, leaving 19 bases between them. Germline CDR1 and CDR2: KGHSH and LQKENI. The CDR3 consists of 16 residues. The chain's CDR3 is CASSPGRGQLFYGYTF. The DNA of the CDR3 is TGTGCCAGCTCACCGGGAAGGGGACAACTCTTTTATGGCTACACCTTC.

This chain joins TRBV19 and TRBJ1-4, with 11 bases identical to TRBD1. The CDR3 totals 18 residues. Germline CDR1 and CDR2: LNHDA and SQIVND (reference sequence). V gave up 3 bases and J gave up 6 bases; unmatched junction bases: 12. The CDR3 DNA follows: TGTGCCAGTAGTATGATTCTAAAATCGGGACAGGGGGATGAAAAACTGTTTTTT. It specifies CASSMILKSGQGDEKLFF. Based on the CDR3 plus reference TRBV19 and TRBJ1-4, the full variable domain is DGGITQSPKYLFRKEGQNVTLSCEQNLNHDAMYWYRQDPGQGLRLIYYSQIVNDFQKGDIAEGYSVSREKKESFPLTVTSAQKNPTAFYLCASSMILKSGQGDEKLFFGSGTQLSVL.

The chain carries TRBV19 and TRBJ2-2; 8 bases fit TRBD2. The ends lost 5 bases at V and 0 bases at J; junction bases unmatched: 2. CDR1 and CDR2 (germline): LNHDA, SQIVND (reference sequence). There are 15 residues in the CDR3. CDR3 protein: CASSPGLANTGELFF. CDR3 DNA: TGTGCCAGTAGTCCGGGACTAGCGAACACCGGGGAGCTGTTTTTT.

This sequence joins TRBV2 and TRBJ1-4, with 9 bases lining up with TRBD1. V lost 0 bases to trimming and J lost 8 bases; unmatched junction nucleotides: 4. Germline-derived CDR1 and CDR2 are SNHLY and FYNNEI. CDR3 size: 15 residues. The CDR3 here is CASSEATGGEEKLFF. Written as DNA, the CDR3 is TGTGCCAGCAGTGAAGCGACAGGGGGGGAGGAAAAACTGTTTTTT.